Listed below are T cell receptor beta chains from one sample, sequenced in a study of massively parallel sequencing of T cell beta chains. MiXCR, run by TCRdb on the 5' RACE reads, gives a single entry per CDR3 protein. The repertoire holds over 4,000 distinct CDR3 sequences, around two fifths seen once, with roughly 3% in the top ten. Sequencing was done on a sample of commercial RNA from peripheral blood pooled from many donors. The receptor source for this set is a pool of human donors in good health; the sample was commercial RNA pooled from many donors. Both conserved end residues are part of each CDR3. Fields, in order: clone size, D gene, J gene, V gene, CDR3 protein, CDR3 DNA. D genes are given only for firm matches. Only part of the rows carry a size: once, few, many, or a class if the clone is expanded.

clone size: few
D gene: .
J gene: TRBJ1-1
V gene: TRBV5-1
CDR3 protein: CASSARQNGNTEAFF
CDR3 DNA: TGCGCCAGCAGCGCACGACAGAACGGGAACACTGAAGCTTTCTTT

clone size: .
D gene: .
J gene: TRBJ2-2
V gene: TRBV12-3/TRBV12-4
CDR3 protein: CASSFLELNTGELFF
CDR3 DNA: TGTGCCAGCAGTTTTCTAGAATTAAACACCGGGGAGCTGTTTTTT

clone size: .
D gene: .
J gene: TRBJ1-5
V gene: TRBV6-2/TRBV6-3
CDR3 protein: CASSYSLSNQPQHF
CDR3 DNA: TGTGCCAGCAGTTACTCGTTAAGCAATCAGCCCCAGCATTTT

clone size: few
D gene: TRBD1
J gene: TRBJ2-7
V gene: TRBV5-4
CDR3 protein: CASSLAGTAYEQYF
CDR3 DNA: TGTGCCAGCAGCTTGGCCGGGACAGCATACGAGCAGTACTTC

clone size: .
D gene: TRBD1
J gene: TRBJ1-4
V gene: TRBV6-9
CDR3 protein: CASSYGQANEKLFF
CDR3 DNA: TGTGCCAGCAGTTATGGACAGGCTAATGAAAAACTGTTTTTT

clone size: .
D gene: .
J gene: TRBJ2-3
V gene: TRBV7-2
CDR3 protein: CASRSSPQDTQYF
CDR3 DNA: TGTGCCAGCAGATCTTCCCCCCAGGATACGCAGTATTTT

clone size: .
D gene: .
J gene: TRBJ2-5
V gene: TRBV14
CDR3 protein: CASSQPDRQETQYF
CDR3 DNA: TGTGCCAGCAGCCAGCCGGACCGGCAAGAGACCCAGTACTTC

clone size: .
D gene: TRBD2
J gene: TRBJ2-7
V gene: TRBV20-1
CDR3 protein: CSASAASGRALEQYF
CDR3 DNA: TGCAGTGCTAGTGCGGCTAGCGGGAGGGCTCTCGAGCAGTACTTC

clone size: few
D gene: .
J gene: TRBJ1-5
V gene: TRBV6-2/TRBV6-3
CDR3 protein: CASGGWGKPQHF
CDR3 DNA: TGTGCCAGCGGGGGCTGGGGTAAGCCCCAGCATTTT

clone size: few
D gene: TRBD1
J gene: TRBJ1-1
V gene: TRBV20-1
CDR3 protein: CSAHRGRNEAFF
CDR3 DNA: TGCAGTGCTCACAGGGGTAGGAATGAAGCTTTCTTT

clone size: few
D gene: .
J gene: TRBJ2-7
V gene: TRBV27
CDR3 protein: CASSLFPEGAWQYF
CDR3 DNA: TGTGCCAGCAGTTTATTCCCTGAAGGGGCTTGGCAGTACTTC

clone size: .
D gene: .
J gene: TRBJ1-1
V gene: TRBV15
CDR3 protein: CATSRDGAKNTEAFF
CDR3 DNA: TGTGCCACCAGCAGAGATGGTGCGAAGAACACTGAAGCTTTCTTT

clone size: .
D gene: .
J gene: TRBJ2-7
V gene: TRBV3-1
CDR3 protein: CASSRQSIYEQYF
CDR3 DNA: TGTGCCAGCAGCCGGCAGAGCATCTACGAGCAGTACTTC

clone size: few
D gene: .
J gene: TRBJ2-7
V gene: TRBV11-1
CDR3 protein: CASRGGGREQYF
CDR3 DNA: TGTGCCAGCAGAGGAGGGGGCCGCGAGCAGTACTTC

clone size: .
D gene: .
J gene: TRBJ2-6
V gene: TRBV20-1
CDR3 protein: CSASSFMGNVLTF
CDR3 DNA: TGCAGTGCTAGCTCTTTCATGGGCAACGTCCTGACTTTC

clone size: few
D gene: TRBD2
J gene: TRBJ2-1
V gene: TRBV5-1
CDR3 protein: CASSVTPGGRNEQFF
CDR3 DNA: TGCGCCAGCAGCGTGACACCGGGAGGGCGAAATGAGCAGTTCTTC

clone size: .
D gene: .
J gene: TRBJ2-7
V gene: TRBV19
CDR3 protein: CASSGSYEQYF
CDR3 DNA: TGTGCCAGTAGCGGGAGCTACGAGCAGTACTTC

clone size: few
D gene: .
J gene: TRBJ2-3
V gene: TRBV4-1
CDR3 protein: CASSFSLSTDTQYF
CDR3 DNA: TGCGCCAGCAGCTTTTCCCTCAGCACAGATACGCAGTATTTT

clone size: .
D gene: TRBD1
J gene: TRBJ2-1
V gene: TRBV7-3
CDR3 protein: CASSLRQGGRNEQFF
CDR3 DNA: TGTGCCAGCAGCTTAAGACAGGGGGGAAGGAATGAGCAGTTCTTC

clone size: .
D gene: .
J gene: TRBJ2-6
V gene: TRBV28
CDR3 protein: CASSFRGANVLTF
CDR3 DNA: TGTGCCAGCAGTTTTCGAGGGGCCAACGTCCTGACTTTC

clone size: few
D gene: TRBD1
J gene: TRBJ2-3
V gene: TRBV10-3
CDR3 protein: CAIKTGEADTQYF
CDR3 DNA: TGTGCCATCAAGACAGGGGAGGCAGATACGCAGTATTTT

clone size: .
D gene: TRBD1
J gene: TRBJ2-3
V gene: TRBV6-2/TRBV6-3
CDR3 protein: CASSYNGQGTDTQYF
CDR3 DNA: TGTGCCAGCAGTTACAATGGACAGGGGACAGATACGCAGTATTTT

clone size: .
D gene: .
J gene: TRBJ1-1
V gene: TRBV20-1
CDR3 protein: CSAREGHWRDTEAFF
CDR3 DNA: TGCAGTGCTAGAGAGGGACACTGGCGCGACACTGAAGCTTTCTTT

clone size: .
D gene: .
J gene: TRBJ2-1
V gene: TRBV7-6
CDR3 protein: CASSLSDEQFF
CDR3 DNA: TGTGCCAGCAGCTTATCCGATGAGCAGTTCTTC

clone size: .
D gene: .
J gene: TRBJ2-7
V gene: TRBV6-2/TRBV6-3
CDR3 protein: CASSYSDSVDEQYF
CDR3 DNA: TGTGCCAGCAGTTACTCCGACTCGGTCGACGAGCAGTACTTC

clone size: few
D gene: .
J gene: TRBJ2-2
V gene: TRBV11-2
CDR3 protein: CASSFQSGELFF
CDR3 DNA: TGTGCCAGCAGCTTTCAATCCGGGGAGCTGTTTTTT

clone size: .
D gene: .
J gene: TRBJ1-1
V gene: TRBV13
CDR3 protein: CASRLLSSPEAFF
CDR3 DNA: TGTGCCAGCAGACTCCTTAGTAGTCCTGAAGCTTTCTTT

clone size: .
D gene: .
J gene: TRBJ1-1
V gene: TRBV6-2/TRBV6-3
CDR3 protein: CASSYGQNTEAFF
CDR3 DNA: TGTGCCAGCAGTTACGGACAGAACACTGAAGCTTTCTTT

clone size: few
D gene: .
J gene: TRBJ1-2
V gene: TRBV20-1
CDR3 protein: CSATQNFYGYTF
CDR3 DNA: TGCAGTGCCACACAGAACTTCTATGGCTACACCTTC

clone size: few
D gene: .
J gene: TRBJ2-5
V gene: TRBV7-6
CDR3 protein: CASSRGETQYF
CDR3 DNA: TGTGCCAGCAGCCGGGGGGAGACCCAGTACTTC

clone size: .
D gene: TRBD1
J gene: TRBJ1-5
V gene: TRBV6-4
CDR3 protein: CASRGGQVNQPQHF
CDR3 DNA: TGTGCCAGCAGGGGAGGACAGGTGAATCAGCCCCAGCATTTT

clone size: .
D gene: .
J gene: TRBJ1-1
V gene: TRBV13
CDR3 protein: CASSPTLFITEAFF
CDR3 DNA: TGTGCCAGCAGCCCTACGTTGTTTATCACTGAAGCTTTCTTT

clone size: .
D gene: TRBD1
J gene: TRBJ1-5
V gene: TRBV6-2/TRBV6-3
CDR3 protein: CASTWDSNQPQHF
CDR3 DNA: TGTGCCAGCACCTGGGACAGTAATCAGCCCCAGCATTTT

clone size: few
D gene: TRBD1
J gene: TRBJ2-1
V gene: TRBV20-1
CDR3 protein: CSPDRGLNEQFF
CDR3 DNA: TGCAGCCCGGACAGGGGGCTTAATGAGCAGTTCTTC

clone size: medium-sized
D gene: TRBD2
J gene: TRBJ2-1
V gene: TRBV29-1
CDR3 protein: CSVQAGGHNEQFF
CDR3 DNA: TGCAGCGTTCAAGCGGGGGGGCATAATGAGCAGTTCTTC